This TCR beta chain was profiled in a study of PD-1 blockade in classical Hodgkin lymphoma. Study-wide context: With a 2-week interval, patients received intravenous nivolumab at 3 mg/kg.

Study findings and constraints: A reduction in baseline TCR diversity was reportedly seen in newly diagnosed patients relative to healthy donors.

The data were produced by immunoSEQ multiplex PCR, yet TCRdb's version contains in-frame clones alone and is incomplete. The sample has about 29,000 clones; about two thirds are singletons. Notes on this clone: Its antigen is still unknown.

Every patient had relapsed following autologous stem cell transplantation, and cohorts differed in brentuximab vedotin exposure. Complete response, partial response or progressive disease were the best responses. The sample was peripheral blood mononuclear cells (PBMCs), taken before the second cycle of nivolumab. The origin of this receptor is a human donor with classical Hodgkin lymphoma.

The DNA of the CDR3 is TGTGCCAGCAGCTGGGGCGCCCTCCCCTACGAGCAGTACTTC. This translates into CASSWGALPYEQYF. The rearrangement uses TRBV7-9 and TRBJ2-7, with D tentatively TRBD1 (5 bases). V lost 4 bases and J 2 bases, leaving 12 bases between the germline ends. The CDR3 has 14 residues. Germline CDR1 reads SEHNR; CDR2 reads FQNEAQ (reference sequence).